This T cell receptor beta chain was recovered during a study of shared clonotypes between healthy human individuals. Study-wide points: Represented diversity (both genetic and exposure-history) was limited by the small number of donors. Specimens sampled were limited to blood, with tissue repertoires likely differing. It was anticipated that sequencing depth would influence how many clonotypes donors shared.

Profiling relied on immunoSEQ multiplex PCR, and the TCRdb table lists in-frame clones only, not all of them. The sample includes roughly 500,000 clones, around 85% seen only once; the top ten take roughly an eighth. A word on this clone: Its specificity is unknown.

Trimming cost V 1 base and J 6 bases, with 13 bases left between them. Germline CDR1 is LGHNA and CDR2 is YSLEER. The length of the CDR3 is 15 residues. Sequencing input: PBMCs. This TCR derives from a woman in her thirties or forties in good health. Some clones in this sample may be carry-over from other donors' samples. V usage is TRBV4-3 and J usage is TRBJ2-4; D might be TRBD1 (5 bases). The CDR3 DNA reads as TGCGCCAGCAGCCAAGCGACAGCCTCGGGAAACATTCAGTACTTC. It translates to CASSQATASGNIQYF.